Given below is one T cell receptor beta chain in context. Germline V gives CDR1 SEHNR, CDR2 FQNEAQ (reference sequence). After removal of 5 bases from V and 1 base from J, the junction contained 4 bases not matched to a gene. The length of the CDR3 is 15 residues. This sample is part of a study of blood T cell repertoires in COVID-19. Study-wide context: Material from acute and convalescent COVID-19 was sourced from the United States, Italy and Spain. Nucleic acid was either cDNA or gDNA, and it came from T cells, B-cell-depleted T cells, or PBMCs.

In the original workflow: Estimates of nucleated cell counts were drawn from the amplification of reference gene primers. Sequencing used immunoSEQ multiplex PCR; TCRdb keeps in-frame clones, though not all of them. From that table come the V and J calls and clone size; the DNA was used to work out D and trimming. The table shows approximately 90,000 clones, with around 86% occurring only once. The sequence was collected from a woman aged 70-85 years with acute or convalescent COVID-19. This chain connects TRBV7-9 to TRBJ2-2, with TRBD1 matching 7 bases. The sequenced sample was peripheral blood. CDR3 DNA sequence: TGTGCCAGCAGCCCAGGGACAGTGAACACCGGGGAGCTGTTTTTT. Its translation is CASSPGTVNTGELFF. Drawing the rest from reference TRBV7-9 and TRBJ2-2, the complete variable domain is DTGVSQNPRHKITKRGQNVTFRCDPISEHNRLYWYRQTLGQGPEFLTYFQNEAQLEKSRLLSDRFSAERPKGSFSTLEIQRTEQGDSAMYLCASSPGTVNTGELFFGEGSRLTVL.